The 12 T cell receptor beta chains listed next were all sequenced from one sample in a study of radiotherapy plus CTLA-4 blockade in lung cancer. Sequencing used immunoSEQ multiplex PCR; TCRdb keeps in-frame clones, though not all of them. The sample lists approximately 60,000 clones, 60% to 80% occurring once. The input for sequencing was peripheral blood, taken from a patient treated with radiotherapy plus ipilimumab. The source of these receptors is a human donor with non-small cell lung cancer who had a complete response to radiotherapy plus ipilimumab.

The V gene is TRBV6-5, the J gene TRBJ2-2; D is possibly TRBD1 (5 bases). Germline V gene sequence: CDR1 MNHEY, CDR2 SVGAGI. This CDR3 comprises 14 residues. The CDR3 region is CVTGQGAFSGELFF. The CDR3 DNA sequence: TGTGTCACCGGTCAGGGTGCGTTTAGTGGGGAGCTGTTTTTT.

The table lists this clone with a count of one. V gene TRBV6-6 combines with J gene TRBJ1-2, with D uncertain. The CDR3 runs 14 residues. The germline CDR1 and CDR2 sequences are MNHNY and SVGAGI (reference sequence). The V gene lost 2 bases and the J gene lost 2 bases, with 9 bases spanning the gap. The CDR3 is CASSYGISNYGYTF. The CDR3 DNA follows: TGTGCCAGCAGTTACGGCATATCAAACTATGGCTACACCTTC.

There are a few counts of this clone. The chain carries TRBV19 and TRBJ1-3; D ambiguous. The germline V gene encodes CDR1 LNHDA and CDR2 SQIVND (reference sequence). V was shortened by 7 bases and J by 0 bases, with 13 bases between the two germline ends. The CDR3 totals 15 residues. CDR3: CASKPGLSSGNTIYF. The CDR3 DNA is TGTGCCAGTAAGCCGGGCCTTTCCTCTGGAAACACCATATATTTT.

The rearrangement joins TRBV5-1 to TRBJ2-4; the match to TRBD2 covers 8 bases. The CDR3 has 21 residues. Germline V gives CDR1 SGHRS, CDR2 YFSETQ. V lost 0 bases to trimming and J lost 3 bases; unmatched junction nucleotides: 20. This CDR3 reads CASSLGPPGRGGALGKNIQYF. CDR3 in DNA: TGCGCCAGCAGCTTGGGCCCCCCGGGACGGGGGGGAGCTTTAGGCAAAAACATTCAGTACTTC. Complete variable domain (other parts from reference TRBV5-1 and TRBJ2-4): KAGVTQTPRYLIKTRGQQVTLSCSPISGHRSVSWYQQTPGQGLQFLFEYFSETQRNKGNFPGRFSGRQFSNSRSEMNVSTLELGDSALYLCASSLGPPGRGGALGKNIQYFGAGTRLSVL.

The V call is TRBV10-3, the J call TRBJ1-3; tentatively, D is TRBD1 (6 bases). Germline lookup yields CDR1 ENHRY and CDR2 SYGVKD. V shed 8 bases and J shed 0 bases, with 8 bases lying between them. The CDR3 sequence is 13 residues long. This CDR3 reads CAIQGISGNTIYF. The CDR3 bases are TGTGCCATCCAGGGGATCTCTGGAAACACCATATATTTT.

This sequence joins TRBV6-1 and TRBJ1-2; 7 nucleotides match TRBD1. The CDR3 is 14 amino acids. CDR1 is MNHNS, CDR2 SASEGT, per germline. V was pared by 6 bases and J by 4 bases, with 8 bases of the junction left unmatched. The CDR3 here is CASSKGGYGYGYTF. DNA for the CDR3: TGTGCCAGCAGCAAAGGGGGCTACGGCTATGGCTACACCTTC.

This clone has only a few counts. This sequence joins TRBV19 and TRBJ1-2, with 8 bases that match TRBD1. V lost 0 bases to trimming and J lost 6 bases; unmatched junction nucleotides: 6. CDR1 is LNHDA and CDR2 is SQIVND in the germline V gene (reference sequence). The CDR3 has 15 amino acids. DNA of the CDR3: TGTGCCAGTAGTATAGATCTTTCAGGGGGCGATGGCTACACCTTC. Translating it yields CASSIDLSGGDGYTF.

J is TRBJ2-1 and V is TRBV18, with 8 bases lining up with TRBD1. This CDR3 is 16 amino acids long. Germline V gives CDR1 KGHSH, CDR2 LQKENI. V trimming: 3 bases; J trimming: 1 base; junction bases outside the gene matches: 5. The CDR3 sequence: CASSPVQGASYNEQFF. CDR3 sequence (DNA): TGTGCCAGCTCACCGGTTCAGGGGGCGTCCTACAATGAGCAGTTCTTC.

V is TRBV6-5 and J is TRBJ2-7; D possibly corresponds to TRBD2 (6 bases). V was clipped by 8 bases and J by 7 bases, with 18 bases between them. Germline V CDR1 and CDR2: MNHEY, SVGAGI. The CDR3 sequence is 13 residues long. The CDR3 DNA reads TGTGCCAGCGGCCTAGCGCCAATTGGGGAGCAGTACGTC. Its translation: CASGLAPIGEQYV.

J is TRBJ2-5 and V is TRBV9; D ambiguous. This CDR3 spans 13 amino acids. Trimming removed 3 bases from V and 1 base from J, with 7 bases in between. Per germline, CDR1 SGDLS and CDR2 YYNGEE. The CDR3 bases are TGTGCCAGCAGCGACCCCCCCCAAGAGACCCAGTACTTC. Amino acids: CASSDPPQETQYF. Combining the CDR3 with reference TRBV9 and TRBJ2-5 gives the whole variable domain DSGVTQTPKHLITATGQRVTLRCSPRSGDLSVYWYQQSLDQGLQFLIQYYNGEERAKGNILERFSAQQFPDLHSELNLSSLELGDSALYFCASSDPPQETQYFGPGTRLLVL.

The rearrangement joins TRBV21-1 to TRBJ2-3; TRBD2 is the table's D call and was not checked against the DNA. TRBV21-1 represents a pseudogene. This CDR3 spans 18 amino acids. The CDR3 nucleotides are TGTGCCAGCAGCACTGTGACTAGCGGGGCCGGCGGCACAGATACGCAGTATTTT. This gives the protein CASSTVTSGAGGTDTQYF.

This clone has more than one count but fewer than ten. The V call is TRBV2, the J call TRBJ1-1; the D is unclear. The CDR3 consists of 14 residues. Trimming took 8 bases from V and 4 from J, leaving 17 bases between them. Germline V gene data show CDR1 as SNHLY and CDR2 as FYNNEI. The DNA of the CDR3 is TGTGCCAGCCTAAGTATGGTGCATAGCACTGAAGCTTTCTTT. Residues: CASLSMVHSTEAFF.